Following are 4 T cell receptor beta chains from one sample sequenced in a study of cytomegalovirus exposure and HLA in healthy donors. The PCR was carried out with 60 Vbeta primers and 13 Jbeta primers. The data were produced by immunoSEQ multiplex PCR, yet TCRdb's version contains in-frame clones alone and is incomplete. The sample contains 150,000 to 200,000 clones, 81% of which appear only once. Source material: PBMCs. The origin of the receptors is a man aged 50 to 60 in good health and CMV-seropositive.

V gene TRBV30 combines with J gene TRBJ1-4, with TRBD1 matching 10 bases. J was trimmed by 0 bases and V by 2 bases; bases with no gene match: 6. Germline V lookup: CDR1 GTSNPN, CDR2 SVGIG (reference sequence). The CDR3 extends over 17 amino acids. The CDR3 sequence: CAWSRDRGFSTNEKLFF. As DNA, the CDR3 is TGTGCCTGGAGTAGGGACAGGGGATTTTCAACTAATGAAAAACTGTTTTTT.

The J gene is TRBJ1-2, the V gene TRBV6-5; weak D call: TRBD1 (5 bases). This CDR3 is 14 amino acids long. Per the germline V gene, CDR1 is MNHEY and CDR2 is SVGAGI. Trimming took off 3 bases at V and 4 bases at J, with 12 bases between the two ends. The DNA for the CDR3 is TGTGCCAGCAGTTATACCCACAGGACCTATGGCTACACCTTC. This translates into CASSYTHRTYGYTF.

V and J are TRBV11-3 and TRBJ1-1; D is unresolved. Germline-derived CDR1 and CDR2 are SGHNT and YENEEA. The CDR3 has 13 residues. V lost 2 bases and J lost 0, with 4 bases in between. The CDR3 protein is CASSLFMNTEAFF. CDR3 DNA: TGTGCCAGCAGCTTATTTATGAACACTGAAGCTTTCTTT.

The chain joins TRBV6-1 to TRBJ1-4; TRBD1 matches 7 bases. V shed 0 bases and J 3 bases; nucleotides not matched to a gene: 1. The germline gives CDR1 MNHNS, CDR2 SASEGT. CDR3 length equals 15 residues. This CDR3 reads CASSEARGPNEKLFF. The CDR3 DNA is TGTGCCAGCAGTGAAGCAAGGGGGCCTAATGAAAAACTGTTTTTT.